A selection of T cell receptor beta chains follows, all from one sample in a study of molecular identifiers for immune sequencing clone quantification. TCRdb re-analysed the PCR reads in MiXCR, keeping a single row per CDR3 protein. The sample shows approximately 60,000 distinct CDR3 sequences, about a fifth of them seen only once. The sample consisted of naive CD8+ T cells from blood, with Jurkat cell RNA spiked in. Receptors originate from a human donor in good health. Some libraries in this study had Jurkat cell RNA spiked in. CDR3s include the opening cysteine and the closing phenylalanine or tryptophan. The D gene is left open where the match is weak. Rows give clone size only sometimes, using once, few, many, or a class for an expanded clone.

size	V	D	J	CDR3	DNA
many	TRBV7-9	TRBD1	TRBJ2-7	CASSPTGSYEQYF	TGTGCCAGCAGCCCGACAGGGTCCTACGAGCAGTACTTC
many	TRBV27	TRBD1	TRBJ1-1	CASSSGQGKNTEAFF	TGTGCCAGCAGCTCAGGACAGGGGAAGAACACTGAAGCTTTCTTT
many	TRBV7-6	TRBD2	TRBJ2-5	CASSSYGTSGQTYQETQYF	TGTGCCAGCAGCTCCTACGGGACTAGCGGACAAACGTACCAAGAGACCCAGTACTTC
many	TRBV13	TRBD1	TRBJ2-7	CASTQGAHEQYF	TGTGCCAGCACCCAGGGGGCCCACGAGCAGTACTTC
many	TRBV28	TRBD1	TRBJ2-1	CASSSTGGYNEQFF	TGTGCCAGCAGCTCGACAGGGGGCTACAATGAGCAGTTCTTC
many	TRBV6-5	TRBD2	TRBJ2-7	CASSWLAGVGEQYF	TGTGCCAGCAGTTGGTTAGCGGGAGTGGGCGAGCAGTACTTC
few	TRBV6-5	NA	TRBJ1-1	CASSYSIEGNWEAFF	TGTGCCAGCAGTTACTCCATTGAGGGGAATTGGGAAGCTTTCTTT
many	TRBV23-1	TRBD2	TRBJ2-2	CASSRGGRFTGELFF	TGCGCCAGCAGTCGCGGGGGGCGCTTCACCGGGGAGCTGTTTTTT
few	TRBV4-3	NA	TRBJ2-7	CASSQDLVGRIDEQYF	TGCGCCAGCAGCCAAGATCTTGTGGGGCGTATCGACGAGCAGTACTTC
NA	TRBV27	NA	TRBJ2-1	CASSLMGDQYNEQFF	TGTGCCAGCAGTTTAATGGGGGATCAATACAATGAGCAGTTCTTC